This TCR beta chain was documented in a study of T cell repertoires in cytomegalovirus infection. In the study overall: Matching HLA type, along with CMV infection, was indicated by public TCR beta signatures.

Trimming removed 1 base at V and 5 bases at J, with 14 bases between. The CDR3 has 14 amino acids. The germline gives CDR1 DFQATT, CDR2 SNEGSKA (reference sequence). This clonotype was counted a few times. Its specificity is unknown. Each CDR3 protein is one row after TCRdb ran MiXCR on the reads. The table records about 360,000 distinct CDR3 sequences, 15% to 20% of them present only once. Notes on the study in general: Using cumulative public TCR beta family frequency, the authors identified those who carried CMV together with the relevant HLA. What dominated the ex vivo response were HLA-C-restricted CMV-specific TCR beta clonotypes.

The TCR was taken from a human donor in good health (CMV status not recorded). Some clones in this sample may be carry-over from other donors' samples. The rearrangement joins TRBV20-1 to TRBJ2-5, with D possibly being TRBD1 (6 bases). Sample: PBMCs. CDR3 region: CSARVGAGEETQYF. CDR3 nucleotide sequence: TGCAGTGCTAGAGTGGGAGCAGGGGAGGAGACCCAGTACTTC.